The next 14 T cell receptor beta chains were all read from a single sample in a study of blood T cell repertoires in COVID-19. Assay: immunoSEQ multiplex PCR; the TCRdb copy retains only in-frame clones and omits some. This table holds roughly 64,000 clones, over 75% found once. Input material: peripheral blood. These receptors were collected from a man between 45 and 60 years old with active COVID-19.

The gene calls are TRBV2 and TRBJ1-5; no firm D call. The CDR3 has 14 amino acids. Trimming cost V 6 bases and J 3 bases, with 12 bases left between them. Germline V gives CDR1 SNHLY, CDR2 FYNNEI. CDR3 region: CASRRERANQPQHF. CDR3 sequence (DNA): TGTGCCAGCAGGAGGGAGAGGGCCAATCAGCCCCAGCATTTT.

J is TRBJ2-5 and V is TRBV3-1 (or the pseudogene TRBV3-2); the match to TRBD2 covers 14 bases. Germline V CDR1 and CDR2: LGHDT, YNNKEL (reference sequence). CDR3 length equals 17 residues. V lost 4 bases to trimming and J lost 4 bases; unmatched junction nucleotides: 8. CDR3 nucleotide sequence: TGTGCCAGCAGCCCGGGGACTAGCGGGGGCCTGGGAGAGACCCAGTACTTC. This encodes CASSPGTSGGLGETQYF.

V gene TRBV7-6 combines with J gene TRBJ1-1, with D maybe TRBD1 (6 bases). CDR3 length equals 15 residues. Trimming took 3 bases from V and 0 from J, leaving 11 bases between them. Germline CDR1 reads SGHVS; CDR2 reads FNYEAQ. CDR3 coding DNA: TGTGCCAGCAGCTTTACGCCAGGGGTGAACACTGAAGCTTTCTTT. Its protein is CASSFTPGVNTEAFF.

CDR3 amino acids: CASSPRLAETQYF. In DNA, the CDR3 is TGTGCCAGCTCACCACGACTAGCCGAGACCCAGTACTTC. V gene TRBV18 combines with J gene TRBJ2-5; 7 bases are shared with TRBD2. The V gene end was trimmed by 1 base and the J gene end by 5 bases; junction bases not matched to a gene: 1. The CDR3 runs to 13 residues. Per the germline V gene, CDR1 is KGHSH and CDR2 is LQKENI. Variable domain in full (rest from reference TRBV18 and TRBJ2-5): NAGVMQNPRHLVRRRGQEARLRCSPMKGHSHVYWYRQLPEEGLKFMVYLQKENIIDESGMPKERFSAEFPKEGPSILRIQQVVRGDSAAYFCASSPRLAETQYFGPGTRLLVL.

This clone has only one observation. The V gene is TRBV4-2, the J gene TRBJ2-4, with 12 positions matching TRBD2. CDR3 length equals 20 residues. Germline CDR1 is LGHNA and CDR2 is YNFKEQ. J was trimmed by 0 bases and V by 0 bases; bases with no gene match: 9. CDR3 amino acids: CASSQDPLRTSGTAKNIQYF. The CDR3 coding sequence is TGTGCCAGCAGCCAAGACCCCCTGAGGACTAGCGGGACAGCCAAAAACATTCAGTACTTC.

The chain's CDR3 is CASSQELALAKNIQYF. The CDR3 DNA is TGTGCCAGCAGCCAAGAACTAGCCTTAGCCAAAAACATTCAGTACTTC. The J gene is TRBJ2-4, the V gene TRBV4-2; weak D call: TRBD2 (6 bases). CDR3 size: 16 residues. Germline V gene sequence: CDR1 LGHNA, CDR2 YNFKEQ. The V gene lost 0 bases and the J gene lost 0 bases, with 9 bases spanning the gap.

The gene calls are TRBV11-3 and TRBJ2-7, with 10 bases matching TRBD1. From germline, CDR1 is SGHNT and CDR2 YENEEA. V lost 5 bases, J lost 5 bases, and 9 bases stayed unmatched. The CDR3 spans 15 residues. CDR3 amino acids: CASSKAGQGFDEQYF. CDR3 coding DNA: TGTGCCAGCAGCAAGGCGGGACAGGGGTTCGACGAGCAGTACTTC.

In this sample, this clone turned up once. The chain links TRBV7-9 to TRBJ1-4; 8 positions agree with TRBD1. With 2 bases clipped from V and 8 bases from J, the junction kept 4 bases outside the gene matches. CDR1 is SEHNR, CDR2 FQNEAQ, per germline (reference sequence). The CDR3 is 14 amino acids. CDR3 sequence (DNA): TGTGCCAGCAGCTTAAGACAGGGGAACGAAAAACTGTTTTTT. Residues: CASSLRQGNEKLFF.

This rearrangement joins TRBV7-8 to TRBJ1-5, with D maybe TRBD1 (5 bases). V lost 5 bases, J lost 0 bases, and 14 bases lay in between. Germline V CDR1 and CDR2: SGHVS, FQNEAQ. This CDR3 region has 16 residues. The CDR3 is CASSPQSDISNQPQHF. The CDR3 nucleotides read TGTGCCAGCAGCCCTCAATCGGACATTAGCAATCAGCCCCAGCATTTT.

The CDR3 loop is CASSQPTRAGADNEQFF. The CDR3 nucleotides are TGCGCCAGCAGCCAACCCACTCGAGCGGGGGCTGACAATGAGCAGTTCTTC. The chain employs TRBV4-1 and TRBJ2-1; 8 positions agree with TRBD2. The CDR3 runs to 17 residues. After removal of 2 bases from V and 5 bases from J, the junction contained 11 bases not matched to a gene. The germline gives CDR1 MGHRA, CDR2 YSYEKL.

This clone has only a few counts. The gene calls are TRBV5-1 and TRBJ2-5, with D possibly TRBD1 on 7 matching bases. V lost 0 bases, J lost 9 bases, and 12 bases lay in between. This CDR3 is 13 amino acids long. Germline assignment: CDR1 SGHRS and CDR2 YFSETQ. CDR3 DNA: TGCGCCAGCAGCTTGGCCCAGGGGGGTCCCCAGTACTTC. Translation gives CASSLAQGGPQYF.

This chain connects TRBV27 to TRBJ2-7, with TRBD2 matching over 14 bases. With V trimmed by 5 bases and J by 5 bases, 11 bases remained unmatched. The CDR3 extends over 17 amino acids. CDR1 is MNHEY, CDR2 SMNVEV, per germline (reference sequence). The CDR3 is CASSLHPGTSGGHEQYF. The CDR3 region has the DNA TGTGCCAGCAGTCTTCATCCCGGGACTAGCGGGGGACACGAGCAGTACTTC.

In its sample, this clone was seen a few times. The rearrangement uses TRBV19 and TRBJ2-7; 12 nucleotides match TRBD2. CDR1 and CDR2 (germline): LNHDA, SQIVND (reference sequence). The CDR3 extends over 14 amino acids. Trimming cost V 3 bases and J 4 bases; bases outside gene matches: 1. CDR3: CASSMTSGSYEQYF. Written as DNA, the CDR3 is TGTGCCAGTAGTATGACTAGCGGGAGTTACGAGCAGTACTTC.

This clone was counted once. V is TRBV28 and J is TRBJ2-7; possibly TRBD2 for D (5 bases). The CDR3 runs 12 residues. Trimming pared 8 bases from V and 3 bases from J, leaving 11 bases between. Germline V gene sequence: CDR1 MDHEN, CDR2 SYDVKM. This chain's CDR3 is CASRASSYEQYF. The DNA for the CDR3 is TGTGCCAGCCGCGCTAGCAGCTACGAGCAGTACTTC.